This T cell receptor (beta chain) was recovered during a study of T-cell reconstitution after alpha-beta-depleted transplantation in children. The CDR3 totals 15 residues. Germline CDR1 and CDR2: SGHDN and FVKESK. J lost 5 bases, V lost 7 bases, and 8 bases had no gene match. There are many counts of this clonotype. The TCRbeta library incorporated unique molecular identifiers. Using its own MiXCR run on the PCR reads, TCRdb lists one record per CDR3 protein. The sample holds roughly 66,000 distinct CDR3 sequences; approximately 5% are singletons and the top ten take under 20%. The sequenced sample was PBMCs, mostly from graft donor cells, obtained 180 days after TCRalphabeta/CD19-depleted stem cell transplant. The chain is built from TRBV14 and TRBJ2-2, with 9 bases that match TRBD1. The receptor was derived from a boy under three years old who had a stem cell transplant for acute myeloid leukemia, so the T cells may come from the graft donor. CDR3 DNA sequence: TGTGCCAGCAACCACGGACAGGGGCGGACCGGGGAGCTGTTTTTT. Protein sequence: CASNHGQGRTGELFF.